These 7 T cell receptor beta chains share one sample of origin, sequenced in a study of cytomegalovirus exposure and HLA in healthy donors. The primer mix had 60 Vbeta and 13 Jbeta primers. TCRdb keeps only in-frame clones here, not all; method: immunoSEQ multiplex PCR. The sample lists approximately 95,000 clones, around 81% occurring once. The source material was PBMCs. Receptor source: a woman aged 70-85 years in good health and CMV-seropositive.

J is TRBJ2-7 and V is TRBV7-2; 7 bases match TRBD2. This CDR3 spans 15 amino acids. Germline lookup yields CDR1 SGHTA and CDR2 FQGNSA. V was pared by 6 bases and J by 4 bases, with 12 bases of the junction left unmatched. DNA of the CDR3: TGTGCCAGCAGTCCTAGGGTCCGGGGGGTTTACGAGCAGTACTTC. This translates into CASSPRVRGVYEQYF. The full variable domain, in which reference TRBV7-2 and TRBJ2-7 provide the parts outside the CDR3, is GAGVSQSPSNKVTEKGKDVELRCDPISGHTALYWYRQSLGQGLEFLIYFQGNSAPDKSGLPSDRFSAERTGGSVSTLTIQRTQQEDSAVYLCASSPRVRGVYEQYFGPGTRLTVT.

J is TRBJ2-2 and V is TRBV7-9; D is possibly TRBD1 (6 bases). V was cut by 4 bases and J by 0 bases, with 15 bases left in between. The CDR3 runs to 17 residues. Germline V lookup: CDR1 SEHNR, CDR2 FQNEAQ (reference sequence). In DNA form, the CDR3 reads TGTGCCAGCAGCTCTTCCCCCGGGACACCGAACACCGGGGAGCTGTTTTTT. It specifies CASSSSPGTPNTGELFF.

V is TRBV19 and J is TRBJ1-5, with 9 bases lining up with TRBD1. The ends lost 4 bases at V and 2 bases at J; junction bases unmatched: 6. CDR3 size: 16 residues. CDR1 is LNHDA, CDR2 SQIVND, per germline (reference sequence). The CDR3 nucleotides read TGTGCCAGTAGTACCGGGACAGGGAGGGGCAATCAGCCCCAGCATTTT. Residues: CASSTGTGRGNQPQHF.

The J gene is TRBJ1-1, the V gene TRBV11-1, with D possibly being TRBD1 (5 bases). Germline CDR1 SGHAT, CDR2 FQDESV (reference sequence). Trimming pared 3 bases from V and 4 bases from J, leaving 15 bases between. The CDR3 loop spans 15 amino acids. CDR3 nucleotides: TGTGCCAGCAGCTTGGACGGTTGGAGGGGCACTGAAGCTTTCTTT. It specifies CASSLDGWRGTEAFF.

A word on this clone: It is likely a read error, because the conserved phenylalanine at the end of the CDR3 is missing. The V gene is TRBV7-3, the J gene TRBJ2-7, with 9 bases matching TRBD1. The V and J ends lost 5 bases and 0 bases, in that order; junction bases with no gene match: 2. Germline-derived CDR1 and CDR2 are SGHTA and FQGTGA. CDR3 length equals 14 residues. Written as DNA, the CDR3 is TGTGCCAGCAGCCCGGACAGGGGCTCCTACGAGCAGTACCTC. Residues: CASSPDRGSYEQYL.

This clone was seen a handful of times. J is TRBJ2-7 and V is TRBV10-3; possible D gene TRBD2, 6 bases. This CDR3 is built from 14 residues. The ends were cut back, 6 bases at V and 3 bases at J, with 15 bases in the middle. CDR1 is ENHRY, CDR2 SYGVKD, per germline. For the CDR3, the DNA is TGTGCCATCAGCCTCGGGATAGCGGACTACGAGCAGTACTTC. This encodes CAISLGIADYEQYF.

This chain joins TRBV4-2 and TRBJ2-7; the match to TRBD2 covers 11 bases. V was clipped by 10 bases and J by 3 bases; unmatched bases: 2. This CDR3 comprises 12 residues. From germline, CDR1 is LGHNA and CDR2 YNFKEQ. The chain's CDR3 is CATGLAGYEQYF. The CDR3 region has the DNA TGTGCCACCGGACTAGCGGGCTACGAGCAGTACTTC.